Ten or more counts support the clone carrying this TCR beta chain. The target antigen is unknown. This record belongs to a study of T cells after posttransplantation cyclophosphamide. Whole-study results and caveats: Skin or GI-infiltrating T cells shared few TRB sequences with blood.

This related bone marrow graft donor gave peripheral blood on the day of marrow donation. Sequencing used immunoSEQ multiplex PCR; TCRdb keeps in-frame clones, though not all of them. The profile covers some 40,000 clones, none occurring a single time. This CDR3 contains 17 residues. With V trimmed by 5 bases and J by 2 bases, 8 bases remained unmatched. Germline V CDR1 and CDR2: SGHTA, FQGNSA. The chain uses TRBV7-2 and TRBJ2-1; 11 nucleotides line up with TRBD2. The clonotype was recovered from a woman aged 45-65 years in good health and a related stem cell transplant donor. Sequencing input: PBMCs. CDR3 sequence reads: CASSRRTSGGPYNEQFF. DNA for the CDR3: TGTGCCAGCAGCCGCAGAACTAGCGGGGGCCCCTACAATGAGCAGTTCTTC.